These 30 T cell receptor beta chains came from one sample sequenced in a study of T cell responses to AZD1222 COVID-19 vaccine. Assay: immunoSEQ multiplex PCR; the TCRdb copy retains only in-frame clones and omits some. The repertoire has some 97,000 clones, just under 90% of them found once; the top ten carry less than 20%. Sequencing used peripheral blood, obtained on day 0 of AZD1222 vaccination. Every receptor here comes from an adult in good health.

The chain employs TRBV11-3 and TRBJ2-7; D not resolved. CDR3 length: 14 residues. From germline, CDR1 is SGHNT and CDR2 YENEEA. The V and J ends lost 2 bases and 7 bases respectively, with 15 bases between them. The CDR3 loop is CASSLSQSLGEQYF. The CDR3 nucleotides are TGTGCCAGCAGCTTATCCCAATCTTTGGGGGAGCAGTACTTC.

The CDR3 reads CASSPGRADRQGRNYEQYF. The CDR3 DNA reads TGTGCCAGCTCACCAGGACGGGCAGACCGACAGGGAAGGAACTACGAGCAGTACTTC. The chain carries TRBV18 and TRBJ2-7, with 7 bases fitting TRBD1. The CDR3 totals 19 residues. Losses at the gene ends were 2 bases for V and 3 bases for J; bases not matched to a gene: 19. Looked up from germline, CDR1 is KGHSH and CDR2 is LQKENI.

The chain employs TRBV19 and TRBJ2-5; D remains unclear. Trimming cost V 2 bases and J 5 bases, with 9 bases left between them. The length of the CDR3 is 13 residues. Germline loops: CDR1 LNHDA, CDR2 SQIVND (reference sequence). The CDR3 reads CASSIRRRETQYF. The DNA for the CDR3 is TGTGCCAGTAGTATACGGCGCCGGGAGACCCAGTACTTC.

The chain has TRBV6-5 and TRBJ1-4, with D hard to call. This CDR3 has 14 amino acids. V lost 6 bases and J lost 1, with 9 bases in between. Germline V gene lookup returns CDR1 MNHEY and CDR2 SVGAGI. The CDR3 loop is CASSTYGTNEKLFF. As DNA, the CDR3 is TGTGCCAGCAGCACATATGGAACTAATGAAAAACTGTTTTTT.

This chain links TRBV12-3 or TRBV12-4 with TRBJ1-5; D is unclear. This CDR3 region has 13 residues. The germline V and J ends were trimmed by 3 bases and 4 bases, with 7 bases remaining between them. Here the CDR3 DNA reads TGTGCCAGCAGTTTCTCCCCGAATCAGCCCCAGCATTTT. Residues: CASSFSPNQPQHF.

This chain joins TRBV7-9 and TRBJ2-3; TRBD1 aligns across 7 bases. CDR1 and CDR2 (germline): SEHNR, FQNEAQ (reference sequence). V lost 5 bases and J lost 2; bases outside the gene matches: 13. CDR3 length: 17 residues. CDR3 coding DNA: TGTGCCAGCAGCCCTACCGGGACAGTATCAATCACAGATACGCAGTATTTT. Translating gives CASSPTGTVSITDTQYF.

CDR3 sequence (DNA): TGTGCCAGCAGTTACTCCGGTCAGAATTCACCCCTCCACTTT. It translates to CASSYSGQNSPLHF. The rearrangement uses TRBV6-5 and TRBJ1-6; D remains ambiguous. CDR1 and CDR2 from the germline V gene are MNHEY and SVGAGI. The CDR3 contains 14 residues. V was trimmed by 0 bases and J by 7 bases, leaving 7 bases between them.

The chain uses TRBV19 and TRBJ1-5, with TRBD1 identical over 7 bases. Germline CDR1 reads LNHDA; CDR2 reads SQIVND (reference sequence). With 0 bases clipped from V and 7 bases from J, the junction kept 18 bases outside the gene matches. This CDR3 region has 19 residues. The CDR3 nucleotides are TGTGCCAGTAGTATAGATCGGGGCAGTCCGGGACAGCTAAACCAGCCCCAGCATTTT. This codes for CASSIDRGSPGQLNQPQHF.

This clone has only one observation. V gene TRBV29-1 combines with J gene TRBJ1-1; D is unclear. Germline lookup yields CDR1 SQVTM and CDR2 ANQGSEA. The CDR3 consists of 13 residues. Trimming took off 4 bases at V and 1 base at J, with 10 bases between the two ends. Here the CDR3 DNA reads TGCAGCGTTGCGTACCACCAGAACACTGAAGCTTTCTTT. Its protein product is CSVAYHQNTEAFF.

This clone was seen once. The CDR3 is CASSLDWGRGDEQFF. In nucleotides, the CDR3 is TGTGCCAGCAGTTTGGATTGGGGGAGGGGTGATGAGCAGTTCTTC. This chain joins TRBV27 and TRBJ2-1, with 7 bases that match TRBD2. After removal of 3 bases from V and 8 bases from J, the junction contained 10 bases not matched to a gene. This CDR3 has 15 residues. CDR1 and CDR2 (germline): MNHEY, SMNVEV (reference sequence).

The gene calls are TRBV5-4 and TRBJ1-2; 7 bases map to TRBD1. The J segment lost 6 bases and the V segment lost 0 bases, leaving 2 bases of the junction unmatched. The CDR3 extends over 13 amino acids. The germline V gene encodes CDR1 SGHNT and CDR2 YYREEE (reference sequence). In DNA form, the CDR3 reads TGTGCCAGCAGCTTGGCAGGGGGGGATGGCTACACCTTC. Translation gives CASSLAGGDGYTF.

This chain links TRBV18 with TRBJ2-1, with 14 bases fitting TRBD2. The junction had 4 bases not matched to a gene; V was cut back by 3 bases and J by 9 bases. Germline V lookup: CDR1 KGHSH, CDR2 LQKENI. There are 15 residues in the CDR3. This CDR3 is CASSPGTSGSGEQFF. CDR3 DNA: TGTGCCAGCTCACCGGGGACTAGCGGGAGTGGTGAGCAGTTCTTC. Variable domain in full (rest from reference TRBV18 and TRBJ2-1): NAGVMQNPRHLVRRRGQEARLRCSPMKGHSHVYWYRQLPEEGLKFMVYLQKENIIDESGMPKERFSAEFPKEGPSILRIQQVVRGDSAAYFCASSPGTSGSGEQFFGPGTRLTVL.

The chain has TRBV28 and TRBJ1-2, with D perhaps TRBD1 (6 bases). The V and J ends lost 8 bases and 8 bases respectively, with 27 bases between them. Germline values: CDR1 MDHEN, CDR2 SYDVKM. This CDR3 contains 16 residues. CDR3 loop: CASGGRLAARGGGYTF. CDR3 bases: TGTGCCAGCGGGGGCCGGTTGGCTGCGCGGGGAGGAGGCTACACCTTC.

The J gene is TRBJ2-4, the V gene TRBV27, with D perhaps matching TRBD2 (5 bases). The CDR3 loop spans 13 amino acids. Deletions cut 6 bases from V and 7 bases from J, with 13 bases between. Germline V CDR1 and CDR2: MNHEY, SMNVEV (reference sequence). The CDR3 loop is CASRPSGPNIQYF. The CDR3 region has the DNA TGTGCCAGCAGGCCAAGCGGCCCGAACATTCAGTACTTC.

The table lists this clone with a count of one. The gene calls are TRBV5-6 and TRBJ1-1, with D perhaps matching TRBD1 (6 bases). Germline CDR1 is SGHDT and CDR2 is YYEEEE. The CDR3 runs to 12 residues. V gave up 2 bases and J gave up 8 bases, with 10 bases separating them. The CDR3 coding sequence is TGTGCCAGCAGCTTTGACAGGAAGGAAGCTTTCTTT. Protein: CASSFDRKEAFF.

The gene calls are TRBV5-1 and TRBJ1-1, with 8 bases that match TRBD1. CDR3 length: 20 amino acids. Germline loops: CDR1 SGHRS, CDR2 YFSETQ. The J segment lost 0 bases and the V segment lost 0 bases, leaving 16 bases of the junction unmatched. CDR3 nucleotides: TGCGCCAGCAGCTTGGACGGACAGGGAATAGGGGCCCTCATGAACACTGAAGCTTTCTTT. It translates to CASSLDGQGIGALMNTEAFF. The variable domain in full, with the rest retrieved from reference TRBV5-1 and TRBJ1-1, is KAGVTQTPRYLIKTRGQQVTLSCSPISGHRSVSWYQQTPGQGLQFLFEYFSETQRNKGNFPGRFSGRQFSNSRSEMNVSTLELGDSALYLCASSLDGQGIGALMNTEAFFGQGTRLTVV.

This clone has a handful of counts. The V and J genes are TRBV7-9 and TRBJ1-2; TRBD1 matches 7 bases. Germline trimming cut 7 bases from V and 1 base from J; bases unmatched to any gene: 6. CDR3 length: 14 residues. Germline V gene data show CDR1 as SEHNR and CDR2 as FQNEAQ (reference sequence). The CDR3 region has the DNA TGTGCCAGCATCCGGGACAGCAGTAACTATGGCTACACCTTC. This encodes CASIRDSSNYGYTF.

The chain combines TRBV7-9 with TRBJ1-4; possibly TRBD1 for D (6 bases). V shed 2 bases and J shed 11 bases, with 18 bases lying between them. This CDR3 has 15 residues. Germline CDR1 and CDR2: SEHNR and FQNEAQ (reference sequence). CDR3 in DNA: TGTGCCAGCAGCTTACCCGGGACACGGGATCTTAAACTGTTTTTT. Its protein product is CASSLPGTRDLKLFF.

The table lists this clone with a count of one. The J gene is TRBJ2-7, the V gene TRBV5-4; D is unresolved. The CDR3 sequence is 14 residues long. CDR1 SGHNT and CDR2 YYREEE come from the germline V gene (reference sequence). Trimming cost V 3 bases and J 3 bases, with 13 bases left between them. The CDR3 reads CASSSPGPGYEQYF. CDR3 DNA: TGTGCCAGCAGCTCGCCCGGACCGGGCTACGAGCAGTACTTC.

The rearrangement joins TRBV28 to TRBJ2-1; 8 bases fit TRBD1. This CDR3 is 15 amino acids long. The germline V gene encodes CDR1 MDHEN and CDR2 SYDVKM. V gave up 6 bases and J gave up 2 bases; unmatched junction bases: 6. CDR3 loop: CASRPQGATYNEQFF. CDR3 sequence (DNA): TGTGCCAGCAGGCCGCAGGGGGCCACCTACAATGAGCAGTTCTTC.

The chain couples TRBV7-3 to TRBJ2-2; no firm D call. Trimming pared 5 bases from V and 5 bases from J, leaving 12 bases between. The CDR3 contains 14 residues. Looked up from germline, CDR1 is SGHTA and CDR2 is FQGTGA. The DNA of the CDR3 is TGTGCCAGCAGCAACGATCCGGAGACCGGGGAGCTGTTTTTT. It is translated as CASSNDPETGELFF.

The chain has TRBV19 and TRBJ2-1; weak D call: TRBD1 (6 bases). This CDR3 is 15 amino acids long. Per the germline V gene, CDR1 is LNHDA and CDR2 is SQIVND (reference sequence). The ends were cut back, 6 bases at V and 2 bases at J, with 14 bases in the middle. The CDR3 region is CASRARGSPYNEQFF. The CDR3 region has the DNA TGTGCCAGTAGAGCCAGGGGAAGCCCCTACAATGAGCAGTTCTTC.

V gene TRBV7-6 combines with J gene TRBJ2-7, with TRBD2 matching 10 bases. This CDR3 has 15 residues. Trimming at V came to 1 base and at J to 8 bases, leaving 8 bases not matched to a gene. CDR1 and CDR2 (germline): SGHVS, FNYEAQ. The CDR3 nucleotides read TGTGCCAGCAGCTTAGGAGCGGGGGGGGTCGAGAAGCAGTACTTC. It codes for CASSLGAGGVEKQYF. The whole variable domain, filled in from reference TRBV7-6 and TRBJ2-7, reads GAGVSQSPRYKVTKRGQDVALRCDPISGHVSLYWYRQALGQGPEFLTYFNYEAQQDKSGLPNDRFSAERPEGSISTLTIQRTEQRDSAMYRCASSLGAGGVEKQYFGPGTRLTVT.

The rearrangement uses TRBV10-3 and TRBJ1-6; the D is unclear. The V and J ends lost 3 bases and 2 bases respectively, with 5 bases between them. Germline assignment: CDR1 ENHRY and CDR2 SYGVKD. The CDR3 loop spans 14 amino acids. The DNA for the CDR3 is TGTGCCATCAGTGATGGGGCCTATAATTCACCCCTCCACTTT. This codes for CAISDGAYNSPLHF.

The CDR3 DNA is TGTGCCAGCAGCCCCAAACAGAGACCGAATCAGCCCCAGCATTTT. Translated, it gives CASSPKQRPNQPQHF. The chain uses TRBV7-7 and TRBJ1-5; D unclear. Trimming cost V 5 bases and J 4 bases, with 15 bases left between them. Germline V lookup: CDR1 SSHAT, CDR2 FNYEAQ (reference sequence). This CDR3 spans 15 amino acids.

The chain combines TRBV7-9 with TRBJ2-1; D may be TRBD1 or TRBD2 (5 bases each). Germline values: CDR1 SEHNR, CDR2 FQNEAQ (reference sequence). The V end was cut by 3 bases, the J end by 3 bases, with 12 bases between. The CDR3 contains 15 residues. The CDR3 coding sequence is TGTGCCAGCAGCTTCGGGGCTCCCGGCTACAATGAGCAGTTCTTC. This encodes CASSFGAPGYNEQFF.

The J gene is TRBJ1-1, the V gene TRBV18; weak D call: TRBD1 (5 bases). CDR3 length: 15 amino acids. CDR1 and CDR2 (germline): KGHSH, LQKENI. Deletions cut 2 bases from V and 1 base from J, with 11 bases between. This CDR3 reads CASSPLRQGNTEAFF. Written as DNA, the CDR3 is TGTGCCAGCTCACCATTACGTCAGGGGAACACTGAAGCTTTCTTT. Supplemented by reference TRBV18 and TRBJ1-1, the full variable domain reads NAGVMQNPRHLVRRRGQEARLRCSPMKGHSHVYWYRQLPEEGLKFMVYLQKENIIDESGMPKERFSAEFPKEGPSILRIQQVVRGDSAAYFCASSPLRQGNTEAFFGQGTRLTVV.

The chain has TRBV21-1 and TRBJ2-7; the D call in the table, TRBD2, was not verified against the DNA. TRBV21-1 is termed a pseudogene. The CDR3 covers 14 residues. The CDR3 DNA sequence: TGTGCCAGCAGCAAAGAGTCTCCGTCGGGCGAGCAGTACTTC. Amino acid sequence: CASSKESPSGEQYF.

The chain employs TRBV3-1 (or the pseudogene TRBV3-2) and TRBJ1-2, with TRBD1 matching 7 bases. Germline V gives CDR1 LGHDT, CDR2 YNNKEL (reference sequence). CDR3 length: 13 residues. V shed 4 bases, J shed 8 bases, and the junction held 7 bases outside the gene matches. The CDR3 is CASSRGQVSGYTF. CDR3 bases: TGTGCCAGCAGCCGCGGACAGGTTAGCGGCTACACCTTC.

This rearrangement joins TRBV5-1 to TRBJ2-1, with TRBD1 as a possible D gene (5 bases). This CDR3 contains 15 residues. Trimming stripped 0 bases from V and 15 bases from J, with 22 bases between. From germline, CDR1 is SGHRS and CDR2 YFSETQ. In nucleotides, the CDR3 is TGCGCCAGCAGCTTGGAGATTGGCAGGGCCGAATTCAGGTTCTTC. The encoded protein is CASSLEIGRAEFRFF.